These T cell receptor beta chains were read from a single sample in a study of post-analysis software for immune sequencing data. TCRdb itself ran the PCR reads through MiXCR, one entry per CDR3 protein. Among a few hundred thousand distinct CDR3 sequences listed, around 33% were seen once. The material sequenced was blood. The origin of the receptors is a girl between 10 and 17 years old with multiple sclerosis. CDR3s include the opening cysteine and the closing phenylalanine or tryptophan. Fields, in order: V gene, J gene, clone size, D gene, CDR3 protein, CDR3 DNA. D genes are given only for firm matches. Expanded clones are given a class, and other clones once, few, many or no size at all.

TRBV7-9	TRBJ1-1	NA	NA	CASNIGTGERMAFF	TGTGCCAGCAACATTGGGACGGGTGAGCGTATGGCTTTCTTT
TRBV4-1	TRBJ2-7	NA	NA	CASSPGNWGRKGIERYF	TGCGCCAGCAGCCCAGGAAATTGGGGTCGTAAAGGAATCGAGCGGTACTTC
TRBV7-8	TRBJ1-1	NA	NA	CASSSRQAPTSWAFF	TGTGCCAGCAGCTCCCGACAGGCGCCCACTTCGTGGGCTTTCTTT
TRBV6-6	TRBJ2-4	NA	NA	CASSSPAWRDKNIQYF	TGTGCCAGCAGTTCTCCAGCCTGGCGGGACAAAAACATTCAGTACTTC
TRBV29-1	TRBJ2-7	NA	TRBD1	CSVEEGQGRDEQYF	TGCAGCGTTGAAGAGGGACAGGGAAGAGACGAGCAGTACTTC
TRBV24-1	TRBJ2-5	NA	NA	CATSEGGRQETQYF	TGTGCCACCAGTGAGGGCGGACGGCAAGAGACCCAGTACTTC
TRBV28	TRBJ1-6	NA	TRBD1	CASSSGQTGGPYNSPLHF	TGTGCCAGCAGTTCCGGGCAGACAGGGGGTCCGTATAATTCACCCCTCCACTTT
TRBV19	TRBJ2-7	NA	NA	CASSTPSHEQYF	TGTGCCAGTAGTACGCCCTCCCACGAGCAGTACTTC
TRBV29-1	TRBJ1-1	once	NA	CSVEQRVGGHTEAFF	TGCAGCGTTGAACAAAGGGTCGGGGGGCACACTGAAGCTTTCTTT
TRBV28	TRBJ2-6	NA	NA	CASFERGSGANVLTF	TGTGCCAGCTTCGAACGGGGCTCTGGGGCCAACGTCCTGACTTTC
TRBV6-2/TRBV6-3	TRBJ2-3	NA	TRBD1	CASSRTRQGRDTQYF	TGTGCCAGCAGTCGGACCCGACAGGGGAGAGATACGCAGTATTTT
TRBV29-1	TRBJ2-7	NA	TRBD1	CSVEIPGTVSSYEQYF	TGCAGCGTTGAAATTCCGGGGACAGTGAGCTCCTACGAGCAGTACTTC
TRBV9	TRBJ2-1	NA	NA	CASSQTTAYNEQFF	TGTGCCAGCAGCCAGACCACTGCCTACAATGAGCAGTTCTTC
TRBV25-1	TRBJ2-2	NA	NA	CASRAGVNTGELFF	TGTGCCAGCAGGGCAGGGGTGAACACCGGGGAGCTGTTTTTT
TRBV20-1	TRBJ2-4	NA	NA	CSATPGTSTNIQCF	TGCAGTGCTACCCCCGGGACTTCGACAAACATTCAGTGCTTC
TRBV7-3	TRBJ2-6	NA	NA	CASSLTVGETGANVLTF	TGTGCCAGCAGCTTAACGGTTGGGGAGACAGGGGCCAACGTCCTGACTTTC
TRBV2	TRBJ1-2	NA	NA	CASSVGRLSGYTF	TGTGCCAGCAGTGTGGGACGTCTCAGTGGCTACACCTTC
TRBV3-1	TRBJ2-5	few	TRBD2	CASSHWLAGGQETQYF	TGTGCCAGCAGCCACTGGCTAGCGGGGGGGCAAGAGACCCAGTACTTC
TRBV7-8	TRBJ2-5	NA	NA	CASSLLAPPGGETQYF	TGTGCCAGCAGCTTATTGGCCCCCCCGGGCGGGGAGACCCAGTACTTC
TRBV12-3/TRBV12-4	TRBJ1-2	few	TRBD1	CASSQGGYGYTF	TGTGCCAGCAGCCAGGGGGGCTATGGCTACACCTTC
TRBV12-3/TRBV12-4	TRBJ1-1	NA	NA	CASSAGRTNTEAFF	TGTGCCAGCAGTGCTGGACGGACGAACACTGAAGCTTTCTTT
TRBV9	TRBJ2-1	few	NA	CASSVRLNNEQFF	TGTGCCAGCAGCGTAAGGCTGAACAATGAGCAGTTCTTC
TRBV4-1	TRBJ2-5	NA	NA	CASSQGWGVGPETQYF	TGCGCCAGCAGCCAAGGGTGGGGCGTAGGGCCAGAGACCCAGTACTTC
TRBV7-9	TRBJ2-7	few	NA	CASSQGDEPYEQYF	TGTGCCAGCAGCCAGGGAGATGAGCCCTACGAGCAGTACTTC
TRBV5-1	TRBJ1-1	NA	NA	CASSFGHLNTEAFF	TGCGCCAGCAGCTTTGGACACCTGAACACTGAAGCTTTCTTT
TRBV5-5	TRBJ2-5	NA	TRBD1	CASSLGGGTAWYQETQYF	TGTGCCAGCAGCTTGGGGGGTGGGACAGCTTGGTACCAAGAGACCCAGTACTTC
TRBV7-9	TRBJ2-3	few	TRBD1	CASRGQVSDTQYF	TGTGCCAGCAGGGGACAGGTTTCAGATACGCAGTATTTT
TRBV4-1	TRBJ2-5	NA	NA	CASSQDLPSTIQETQYF	TGCGCCAGCAGCCAAGATCTCCCTAGCACCATCCAAGAGACCCAGTACTTC
TRBV29-1	TRBJ1-5	NA	NA	CSVAQGQSNQPQHF	TGCAGCGTTGCCCAGGGGCAAAGCAATCAGCCCCAGCATTTT
TRBV3-1	TRBJ1-6	NA	NA	CASSQGFGGSLHF	TGTGCCAGCAGCCAGGGCTTTGGAGGGTCCCTCCACTTT
TRBV12-3/TRBV12-4	TRBJ2-1	NA	TRBD2	CASSLSGGLHNEQFF	TGTGCCAGCAGCCTCAGCGGGGGGCTTCACAATGAGCAGTTCTTC
TRBV5-4	TRBJ2-7	few	NA	CASSAGFSYEQYF	TGTGCCAGCAGCGCGGGATTCTCTTACGAGCAGTACTTC
TRBV2	TRBJ1-1	NA	TRBD1	CASSANRGGTEAFF	TGTGCCAGCAGTGCAAACAGGGGTGGGACTGAAGCTTTCTTT
TRBV7-9	TRBJ1-2	NA	NA	CASSPEESSYGYTF	TGTGCCAGCAGTCCGGAGGAGTCTAGCTATGGCTACACCTTC
TRBV20-1	TRBJ1-4	NA	NA	CSAGRPTDEKLFF	TGCAGTGCTGGTCGGCCTACTGATGAAAAACTGTTTTTT
TRBV28	TRBJ1-1	NA	TRBD1	CASPRGTGVNTEAFF	TGTGCCAGCCCACGCGGGACAGGGGTGAACACTGAAGCTTTCTTT
TRBV2	TRBJ1-1	NA	NA	CASSLRGGLLIRGGKAFF	TGTGCCAGCAGCCTGCGAGGAGGGCTGCTAATAAGAGGTGGTAAAGCTTTCTTT
TRBV4-2	TRBJ1-1	NA	NA	CASSQDGQLNTEAFF	TGTGCCAGCAGCCAAGATGGACAACTTAACACTGAAGCTTTCTTT
TRBV24-1	TRBJ2-3	few	NA	CATSERGGADTQYF	TGTGCCACCAGTGAAAGGGGAGGCGCAGATACGCAGTATTTT
TRBV19	TRBJ2-1	few	NA	CASSSRDPWVQFF	TGTGCCAGTAGTTCCAGGGATCCTTGGGTGCAGTTCTTC
TRBV6-5	TRBJ2-3	NA	TRBD2	CASSYTSSGLAGGDTQYF	TGTGCCAGCAGTTATACAAGTTCGGGACTAGCGGGTGGAGATACGCAGTATTTT
TRBV14	TRBJ1-1	NA	TRBD1	CASSPLGQGAQDTEAFF	TGTGCCAGCAGCCCTCTCGGGCAGGGGGCCCAGGACACTGAAGCTTTCTTT
TRBV4-1	TRBJ2-7	few	NA	CASSQDNGREQYF	TGCGCCAGCAGCCAAGATAACGGGCGCGAGCAGTACTTC
TRBV27	TRBJ2-3	NA	NA	CASSLWGATDTQYF	TGTGCCAGCAGTTTATGGGGGGCCACAGATACGCAGTATTTT
TRBV6-6	TRBJ1-6	NA	TRBD1	CASRPGQGGSSPLHF	TGTGCCAGCAGACCGGGACAGGGAGGTTCTTCACCCCTCCACTTT
TRBV7-9	TRBJ2-2	once	NA	CASSRGTANTGELFF	TGTGCCAGCAGCCGCGGGACAGCTAACACCGGGGAGCTGTTTTTT
TRBV6-2/TRBV6-3	TRBJ1-1	few	NA	CASRGLRGQNTEAFF	TGTGCCAGCAGGGGACTCCGGGGCCAGAACACTGAAGCTTTCTTT
TRBV5-5	TRBJ1-4	few	NA	CVSSPVSRHGKLFF	TGTGTCAGCAGCCCCGTCTCCCGTCATGGAAAACTGTTTTTT
TRBV6-2/TRBV6-3	TRBJ2-1	NA	TRBD1	CASRYPGQGGEQFF	TGTGCCAGCAGGTACCCTGGACAGGGCGGTGAGCAGTTCTTC
TRBV25-1	TRBJ2-5	NA	NA	CASSEVYPGETQYF	TGTGCCAGCAGTGAAGTGTACCCAGGAGAGACCCAGTACTTC
TRBV7-9	TRBJ2-5	few	NA	CASSLGGLRWETQYF	TGTGCCAGCAGCTTAGGTGGCCTAAGGTGGGAGACCCAGTACTTC
TRBV6-5	TRBJ2-1	NA	NA	CASSYLEMGEQFF	TGTGCCAGCAGTTACCTGGAGATGGGTGAGCAGTTCTTC
TRBV3-1	TRBJ2-1	few	NA	CASRPATGRYNEQFF	TGTGCCAGCAGACCAGCAACGGGGCGATACAATGAGCAGTTCTTC
TRBV10-3	TRBJ2-5	many	TRBD1	CAIKGTGSGETQYF	TGTGCCATCAAGGGGACAGGGTCAGGGGAGACCCAGTACTTC
TRBV7-3	TRBJ2-1	NA	TRBD1	CASSSRQGAAYDEQFF	TGTGCCAGCAGCTCTCGTCAGGGGGCAGCCTACGATGAGCAGTTCTTC
TRBV28	TRBJ2-7	NA	TRBD1	CASSLEYGTGASYEQYF	TGTGCCAGCAGTTTAGAGTACGGGACAGGAGCCTCCTACGAGCAGTACTTC
TRBV27	TRBJ2-1	NA	TRBD2	CASSFYPTSGGARASNEQFF	TGTGCCAGCAGTTTTTACCCGACTAGCGGGGGGGCCAGGGCAAGCAATGAGCAGTTCTTC